These T cell receptor beta chains were read from a single sample in a study of shared clonotypes between healthy human individuals. TCRdb's table, derived via immunoSEQ multiplex PCR, lists solely in-frame clones and lacks some. The sample comprises some 2,100,000 clones, nearly 97% of which are singletons, and roughly 0.13% rests with the top ten. What was sequenced was naive CD4+ T cells sorted from blood. These receptors all stem from a man aged 18 to 30 in good health. Both conserved end residues are part of each CDR3. Size tells how often a clone was seen (once, few, many) or the class of an expanded clone, and some rows leave it out.

abundance	v_gene	j_gene	CDR3aa
.	TRBV6-6	TRBJ2-3	CASSTLAASTDTQYF
.	TRBV14	TRBJ1-2	CASSLGPALYGYTF
.	TRBV9	TRBJ2-7	CASSVADSGSHEQYF
.	TRBV9	TRBJ2-2	CASSEVSGLNTGELFF
.	TRBV6-5	TRBJ1-1	CASSYSQQVQAFF
.	TRBV30	TRBJ2-4	CAWSAGTLNIQYF
.	TRBV9	TRBJ2-2	CASSVASNTGELFF
.	TRBV5-1	TRBJ2-5	CASSLGSGETQYF
.	TRBV18	TRBJ2-7	CASSPTASYEQYF
few	TRBV5-6	TRBJ2-7	CASSPRAGPYEQYF
.	TRBV7-2	TRBJ2-2	CASSLPGRTGELFF
.	TRBV7-9	TRBJ1-3	CASSFDDRSSGNTIYF
once	TRBV23-1	TRBJ2-7	CASSQTENYRSSYEQYF
.	TRBV6-4	TRBJ1-1	CASSEGLNTEAFF
.	TRBV28	TRBJ2-7	CASSLGPGQFYEQYF
.	TRBV4-3	TRBJ2-6	CASSQAGSGANVLTF
.	TRBV6-1	TRBJ2-3	CASSGLWVGTQYF
.	TRBV7-2	TRBJ2-4	CASSLAGTVTKNIQYF
.	TRBV19	TRBJ2-5	CASRRGGPVGTQYF
.	TRBV5-1	TRBJ1-1	CASNPEGDSNTEAFF
.	TRBV5-4	TRBJ1-6	CASSLRQGVNSPLHF
.	TRBV7-8	TRBJ1-1	CASSFRGLAGTEAFF
once	TRBV19	TRBJ2-7	CASSMEGDSLREQYF